This T cell receptor (beta chain) was found in a study of graft-versus-host responses after intestinal transplantation. For the study at large: All recipients were given anti-thymocyte globulin induction, and tacrolimus and steroids were then administered for around three years. Study results and limitations: Some GvH clones appeared in ileal mucosa or blood before recipient bone marrow. An association linked early post-transplant HvG declines with peak circulating GvH clone levels.

Assay used: immunoSEQ multiplex PCR; TCRdb lists only in-frame clones, some missing. The profile shows around 25,000 clones, roughly 42% of them singletons. This CDR3 contains 15 residues. Germline V gene sequence: CDR1 SGHVS, CDR2 FQNEAQ. The V and J ends lost 1 base and 8 bases, in that order; junction bases with no gene match: 3. Sorted after the reaction were proliferating CFSE-low CD3+CD4+ and CD3+CD8+ responders. The genes are TRBV7-8 and TRBJ1-6; TRBD1 matches at 9 bases. This receptor was obtained from a human patient who received an intestinal transplant. Sequenced material: alloreactive CD4+ T cells from a mixed lymphocyte reaction culture, taken before intestinal transplant. Subset here: CFSE-low proliferating T cells sorted from roughly 6-day pre-transplant mixed lymphocyte reaction (GvH or HvG direction). CDR3 loop: CASSLGDRGDSPLHF. The CDR3, as DNA: TGTGCCAGCAGCTTAGGAGACAGGGGGGATTCACCCCTCCACTTT.